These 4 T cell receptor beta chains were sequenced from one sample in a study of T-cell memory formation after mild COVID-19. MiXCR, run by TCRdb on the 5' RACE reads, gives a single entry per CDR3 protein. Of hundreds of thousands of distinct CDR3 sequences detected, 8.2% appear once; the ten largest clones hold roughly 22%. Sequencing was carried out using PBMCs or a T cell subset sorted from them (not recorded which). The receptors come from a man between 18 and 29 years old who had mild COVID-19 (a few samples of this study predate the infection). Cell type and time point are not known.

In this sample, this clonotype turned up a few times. CDR3 nucleotides: TGTGCCAGCAGTGGTCAGGGTAGTGAAAAACTGTTTTTT. Encoded protein: CASSGQGSEKLFF. The V gene is TRBV25-1, the J gene TRBJ1-4, with D possibly matching TRBD1 (5 bases). The V end lost 4 bases, the J end lost 7 bases, and 10 bases lay between the germline ends. The CDR3 loop spans 13 amino acids. Germline assignment: CDR1 MGHDK and CDR2 SYGVNS.

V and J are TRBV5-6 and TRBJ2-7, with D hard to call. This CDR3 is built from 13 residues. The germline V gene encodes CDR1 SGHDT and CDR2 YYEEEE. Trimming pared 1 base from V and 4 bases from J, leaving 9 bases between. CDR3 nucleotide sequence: TGTGCCAGCAGCTTGTCTCACCTATACGAGCAGTACGTC. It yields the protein CASSLSHLYEQYV.

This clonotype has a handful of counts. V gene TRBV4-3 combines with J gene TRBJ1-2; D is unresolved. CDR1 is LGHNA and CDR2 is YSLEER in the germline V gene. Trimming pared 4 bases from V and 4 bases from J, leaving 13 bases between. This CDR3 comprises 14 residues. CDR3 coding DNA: TGCGCCAGCAGCCCCCCGGCAAGCGGCTATGGCTACACCTTC. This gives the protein CASSPPASGYGYTF.

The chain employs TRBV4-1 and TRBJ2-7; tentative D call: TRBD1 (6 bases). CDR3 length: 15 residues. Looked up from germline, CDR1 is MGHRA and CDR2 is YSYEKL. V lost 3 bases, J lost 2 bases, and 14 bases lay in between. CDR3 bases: TGCGCCAGCAGCCAGGAAAGACAGGTAGCCTACGAGCAGTACTTC. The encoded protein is CASSQERQVAYEQYF.